This entry features one TCR beta chain sequence. Its matching antigen is unknown. These data belong to a study of blood T cells in healthy people across ages. Germline V gives CDR1 DFQATT, CDR2 SNEGSKA (reference sequence). The CDR3 is 17 residues long. V was shortened by 0 bases and J by 8 bases, with 23 bases between the two germline ends. Findings of the study overall: Researchers deemed the diversity estimates from one million T cells underestimates.

A J-beta primer mix and a sample-barcoded 5' primer were used in a second PCR of roughly 6 to 12 cycles. Via MiXCR, TCRdb re-called the 5' RACE reads, giving one row per CDR3 protein. The sample records more than 1,400,000 distinct CDR3 sequences, approximately 42% being singletons. Sequenced input: blood. The V gene is TRBV20-1, the J gene TRBJ2-1; weak D call: TRBD2 (5 bases). The TCR comes from a woman between 18 and 29 years old in good health. The CDR3 loop is CSARDVLAGSGLDEQFF. The CDR3 DNA follows: TGCAGTGCTAGAGATGTTCTGGCGGGTAGTGGCCTCGATGAGCAGTTCTTC.